Below are 19 T cell receptor beta chains sequenced from a single sample in a study of blood T cells in healthy people across ages. A sample-barcoded 5' primer and a J-beta primer mix were used in a second PCR of roughly 6 to 11 cycles. TCRdb re-called the 5' RACE reads through MiXCR, storing one row per CDR3 protein. The table lists 1.5 million to 2 million distinct CDR3 sequences, over 25% of them singletons. Sequenced input: blood. The receptors stem from a young woman in good health.

About this clonotype itself: Mismatch with germline at one junction end may stem from a read error. This sequence joins TRBV6-6 and TRBJ2-5, with D hard to call. The J call may be in error: the DNA end matches TRBJ2-7 better. The CDR3 spans 11 residues. The germline gives CDR1 MNHNY, CDR2 SVGAGI (reference sequence). CDR3 region: CASSDSCEQYF. The CDR3 nucleotides are TGTGCCAGCAGTGATTCCTGCGAGCAGTACTTC.

The V and J genes are TRBV12-3 or TRBV12-4 and TRBJ1-1; 7 bases line up with TRBD1. The CDR3 has 15 amino acids. V lost 5 bases and J lost 1; bases outside the gene matches: 7. Here the CDR3 DNA reads TGTGCCAGCAGTCCAAGACAGGGAACGAACACTGAAGCTTTCTTT. Its translation: CASSPRQGTNTEAFF.

This clonotype was detected a few times. A read error may be the cause here, since a much bigger clone is one base away. The chain combines TRBV7-2 with TRBJ2-5; D is unclear. The V gene lost 5 bases and the J gene lost 5 bases, with 15 bases spanning the gap. CDR1 is SGHTA, CDR2 FQGNSA, per germline. The CDR3 has 14 amino acids. Here the CDR3 DNA reads TGTGCCAGCAGCATAGTGTCGAGTAGCGAGACCCAGTACTTC. This codes for CASSIVSSSETQYF.

This clonotype was detected a few times. V and J are TRBV12-5 and TRBJ1-5; D not resolved. The CDR3 covers 12 residues. Germline loops: CDR1 LGHNT, CDR2 FRNRAP. V was pared by 7 bases and J by 1 base, with 5 bases between. CDR3 bases: TGTGCTAGTGCCAGAAGCAATCAGCCCCAGCATTTT. It specifies CASARSNQPQHF.

The table lists this clonotype with a few counts. The chain links TRBV5-5 to TRBJ2-1; no firm D call. Deletions cut 1 base from V and 0 bases from J, with 11 bases between. This CDR3 spans 16 amino acids. Germline assignment: CDR1 SGHKS and CDR2 YYEKEE (reference sequence). The CDR3 region has the DNA TGTGCCAGCAGCTTGCGAGACCAGAGCTCCTACAATGAGCAGTTCTTC. This sequence encodes CASSLRDQSSYNEQFF.

As to this clonotype: This clone may be a read error of a much larger clone one base away. This rearrangement joins TRBV12-3 or TRBV12-4 to TRBJ2-3; D uncertain. V lost 6 bases, J lost 0 bases, and 4 bases lay in between. The CDR3 runs 12 residues. This CDR3 is CASRISTDTQYF. For the CDR3, the DNA is TGTGCCAGCAGGATTAGCACAGATACGCAGTATTTT.

V is TRBV2 and J is TRBJ2-1, with D perhaps TRBD2 (5 bases). The CDR3 loop spans 14 amino acids. CDR1 SNHLY and CDR2 FYNNEI come from the germline V gene. The V end was cut by 11 bases, the J end by 10 bases, with 24 bases between. Here the CDR3 reads CACQRGAVSGEQFF. The CDR3 DNA reads TGTGCCTGCCAGCGAGGAGCGGTCAGTGGGGAGCAGTTCTTC.

The table lists this clonotype with a few counts. The chain recombines TRBV10-3 with TRBJ1-1; 7 bases fit TRBD1. Germline V lookup: CDR1 ENHRY, CDR2 SYGVKD. This CDR3 is 13 amino acids long. V lost 10 bases and J lost 3; bases outside the gene matches: 8. This CDR3 reads CASKGAVDTEAFF. The DNA of the CDR3 is TGTGCCAGTAAGGGGGCGGTGGACACTGAAGCTTTCTTT.

This clonotype has a handful of counts. The rearrangement links TRBV6-4 to TRBJ1-1; 7 bases map to TRBD1. The CDR3 sequence is 16 residues long. The germline CDR1 and CDR2 sequences are MRHNA and SNTAGT. The J segment lost 0 bases and the V segment lost 5 bases, leaving 9 bases of the junction unmatched. The CDR3 is CASSQPGTAMNTEAFF. In nucleotides, the CDR3 is TGTGCCAGCAGTCAACCCGGGACAGCCATGAACACTGAAGCTTTCTTT.

A few counts support this clonotype. The rearrangement joins TRBV10-3 to TRBJ2-7; 9 bases are a match to TRBD2. The CDR3 is 14 amino acids. The V gene's germline CDR1 is ENHRY and CDR2 SYGVKD. V was clipped by 9 bases and J by 4 bases; unmatched bases: 10. The CDR3 region has the DNA TGTGCCATAAATAGCGGGGGTTTTTCTTACGAGCAGTACTTC. Translation gives CAINSGGFSYEQYF.

This chain links TRBV12-3 or TRBV12-4 with TRBJ1-5, with D possibly TRBD1 on 6 matching bases. There are 13 residues in the CDR3. The V gene lost 10 bases and the J gene lost 6 bases, with 16 bases spanning the gap. This CDR3 reads CATSLRQAQPQHF. For the CDR3, the DNA is TGTGCCACTAGCCTCAGACAGGCTCAGCCCCAGCATTTT.

At least ten counts were recorded for this clonotype. The V and J genes are TRBV12-3 or TRBV12-4 and TRBJ1-5; maybe TRBD1 (6 bases). With 1 base removed from V and 9 bases from J, the gap between germline ends came to 16 bases. There are 15 residues in the CDR3. CDR3 residues: CASSLGDNFFRPQHF. CDR3 sequence (DNA): TGTGCCAGCAGTTTAGGGGACAATTTCTTCCGGCCCCAGCATTTT.

This clonotype was detected only once. V gene TRBV30 combines with J gene TRBJ2-1; TRBD2 agrees at 10 bases. Germline CDR1 is GTSNPN and CDR2 is SVGIG (reference sequence). The CDR3 length is 13 residues. Trimming at V came to 8 bases and at J to 6 bases, leaving 7 bases not matched to a gene. CDR3 nucleotides: TGTGCCCAGGAGCGGGAGGGACGCAATGAGCAGTTCTTC. This translates into CAQEREGRNEQFF.

This clonotype was recorded at least ten times. This rearrangement joins TRBV12-3 or TRBV12-4 to TRBJ2-5; 8 bases are a match to TRBD1. Trimming removed 6 bases from V and 4 bases from J; junction bases left unmatched: 7. The CDR3 is 14 residues long. In DNA form, the CDR3 reads TGTGCCAGCAGGTCTTCCGGGACAGGAGAGACCCAGTACTTC. Translated, it gives CASRSSGTGETQYF.

In this sample, this clonotype turned up many times. This sequence joins TRBV20-1 and TRBJ2-7; 11 positions match TRBD2. CDR1 and CDR2 from the germline V gene are DFQATT and SNEGSKA (reference sequence). This CDR3 is built from 14 residues. The junction had 4 bases not matched to a gene; V was cut back by 2 bases and J by 4 bases. CDR3 in DNA: TGCAGTGCTAGAACTAGCGGGAGTGTTTACGAGCAGTACTTC. This sequence encodes CSARTSGSVYEQYF.

This rearrangement joins TRBV20-1 to TRBJ2-1; D may be TRBD2 (5 bases). The V gene lost 4 bases and the J gene lost 0 bases, with 7 bases spanning the gap. This CDR3 has 13 residues. Germline V gene lookup returns CDR1 DFQATT and CDR2 SNEGSKA (reference sequence). CDR3 sequence (DNA): TGCAGTGCTATGGGGAGCTCCTACAATGAGCAGTTCTTC. It is translated as CSAMGSSYNEQFF.

CDR3: CSARDSGLPRTDTQYF. The CDR3 DNA reads TGCAGTGCTAGGGATTCTGGGCTTCCCCGCACAGATACGCAGTATTTT. The chain has TRBV20-1 and TRBJ2-3; D is uncertain. The V end was cut by 3 bases, the J end by 1 base, with 17 bases between. Germline assignment: CDR1 DFQATT and CDR2 SNEGSKA (reference sequence). The CDR3 is made up of 16 amino acids.

This clonotype was counted many times. The chain is built from TRBV20-1 and TRBJ2-4; D is possibly TRBD1 or TRBD2 (5 bases each). The CDR3 length is 14 residues. The V gene lost 2 bases and the J gene lost 4 bases, with 12 bases spanning the gap. Germline CDR1 is DFQATT and CDR2 is SNEGSKA (reference sequence). The CDR3 reads CSARPGWGKNIQYF. As DNA, the CDR3 is TGCAGTGCTAGACCAGGGTGGGGGAAAAACATTCAGTACTTC.

The chain has TRBV6-5 and TRBJ1-1; weak D call: TRBD1 (5 bases). V shed 6 bases and J shed 4 bases, with 15 bases lying between them. The CDR3 loop spans 14 amino acids. Germline CDR1 is MNHEY and CDR2 is SVGAGI. For the CDR3, the DNA is TGTGCCAGCAGACAACAGGCGGCTCTCACTGAAGCTTTCTTT. Protein product: CASRQQAALTEAFF.